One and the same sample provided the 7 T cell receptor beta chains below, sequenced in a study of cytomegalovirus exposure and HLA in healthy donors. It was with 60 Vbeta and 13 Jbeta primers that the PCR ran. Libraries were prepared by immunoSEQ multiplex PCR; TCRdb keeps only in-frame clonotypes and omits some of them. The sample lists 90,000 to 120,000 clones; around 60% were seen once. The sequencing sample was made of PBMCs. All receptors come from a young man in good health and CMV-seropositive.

The CDR3 loop is CASSSTGQGSNQPQHF. For the CDR3, the DNA is TGTGCCAGCAGCTCCACAGGGCAGGGTAGCAATCAGCCCCAGCATTTT. This chain connects TRBV16 to TRBJ1-5, with a possible D match to TRBD1 (6 bases). The CDR3 spans 16 residues. Germline lookup yields CDR1 KGHSY and CDR2 FQNENV. V was trimmed by 5 bases and J by 0 bases, leaving 14 bases between them.

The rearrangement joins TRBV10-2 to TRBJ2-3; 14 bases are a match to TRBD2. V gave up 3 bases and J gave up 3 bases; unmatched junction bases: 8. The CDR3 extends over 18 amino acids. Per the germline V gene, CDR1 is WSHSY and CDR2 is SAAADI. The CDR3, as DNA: TGCGCCAGCAGTGACCCCCAGACTAGCGGGGGGGAGACAGATACGCAGTATTTT. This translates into CASSDPQTSGGETDTQYF.

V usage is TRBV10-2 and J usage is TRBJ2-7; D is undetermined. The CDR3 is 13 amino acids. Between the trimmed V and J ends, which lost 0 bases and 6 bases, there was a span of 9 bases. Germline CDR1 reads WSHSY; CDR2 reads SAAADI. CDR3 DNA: TGCGCCAGCAGTGAGTCGAGGCTAGTCGAGCAGTACTTC. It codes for CASSESRLVEQYF.

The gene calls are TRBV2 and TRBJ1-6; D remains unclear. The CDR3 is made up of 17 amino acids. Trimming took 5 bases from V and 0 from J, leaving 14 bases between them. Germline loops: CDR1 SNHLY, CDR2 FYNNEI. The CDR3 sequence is CASSPQMGSSYNSPLHF. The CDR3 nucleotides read TGTGCCAGCAGTCCACAAATGGGGAGCTCCTATAATTCACCCCTCCACTTT.

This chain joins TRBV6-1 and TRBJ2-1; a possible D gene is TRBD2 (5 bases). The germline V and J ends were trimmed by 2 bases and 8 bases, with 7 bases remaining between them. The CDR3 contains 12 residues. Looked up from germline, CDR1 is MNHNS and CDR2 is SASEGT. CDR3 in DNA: TGTGCCAGCAGTGAAAAGGAGGATGAGCAGTTCTTC. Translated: CASSEKEDEQFF.

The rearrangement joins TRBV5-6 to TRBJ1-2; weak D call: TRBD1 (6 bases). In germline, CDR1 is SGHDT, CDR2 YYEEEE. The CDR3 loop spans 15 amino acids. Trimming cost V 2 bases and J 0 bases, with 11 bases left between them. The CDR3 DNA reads TGTGCCAGCAGCTTTGGGCAGGGGACTAACTATGGCTACACCTTC. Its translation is CASSFGQGTNYGYTF.

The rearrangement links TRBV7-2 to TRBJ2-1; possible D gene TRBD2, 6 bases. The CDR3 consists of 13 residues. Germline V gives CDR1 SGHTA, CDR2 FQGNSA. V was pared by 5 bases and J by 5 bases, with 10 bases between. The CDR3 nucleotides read TGTGCCAGCAGCCCGGGACTCGACAATGAGCAGTTCTTC. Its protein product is CASSPGLDNEQFF.